This entry is about one T cell receptor (beta chain). What it binds is unknown. Documented time point: persistent/refractory GD, antithyroid drugs over 5 years with positive TRAb. The authors made the TCR library using RNA they extracted from PBMCs. The guidelines of the American Thyroid Association were the basis for diagnosing Graves' disease. Roughly 9.5-milliliter peripheral blood samples went into EDTA tubes. These data belong to a study of regulatory T cells in long-lasting Graves disease. Turning to the study itself: Persistence in Graves' disease denoted antithyroid drug use beyond 5 years alongside positive TSH receptor antibodies.

Overall study findings and caveats: New patients shared some 970 public clonotypes, fewer than the 2,500 to 3,500 shared by persistent patients.

This CDR3 is 13 amino acids long. Germline lookup yields CDR1 MNHNS and CDR2 SASEGT. V gave up 8 bases and J gave up 7 bases; unmatched junction bases: 6. CDR3 regions were amplified by Arm-PCR using iRepertoire HTBI primers to build TCR beta libraries. TCRdb analysed the multiplex PCR reads with MiXCR anew, one entry per CDR3 protein. The sample records approximately 470,000 distinct CDR3 sequences, less than 25% being singletons. The sequence derives from a female donor with Graves disease. The chain employs TRBV6-1 and TRBJ1-5, with TRBD1 matching 9 bases. The sequenced sample was peripheral blood mononuclear cells (PBMCs), obtained when the disease was refractory, from a patient treated with antithyroid drugs. CDR3 bases: TGTGCCAGCGGGACAGGGATCGACCAGCCCCAGCATTTT. This codes for CASGTGIDQPQHF.